This T cell receptor beta chain was observed in a study of T cells in Graves' hyperthyroidism and ophthalmopathy. Study summary: Peripheral blood was secured at the point of initial diagnosis, before any treatment.

Study-wide points: Ophthalmopathy could be told apart from stable hyperthyroidism with a 13 V-J model. Most thyroid clonotypes that were expanded above 0.001 also turned up in blood.

On the basis of clinical symptoms, serum thyroxine and TRAb, thyroid ultrasound and orbital computed tomography, diagnoses were made. Note on this clonotype: Its antigen is not identified. Possible read error: a much larger clone is one base away.

RNA transcripts provided the source from which TCR beta CDR3 regions were amplified. The HTBI primer set was used in a first-round RT-PCR of the TCR CDR3. TCRdb used MiXCR to reprocess the multiplex PCR reads, holding one entry per CDR3 protein. The data show 350,000 to 450,000 distinct CDR3 sequences, with over 11% seen just once and around 10% held by the top ten. Germline V lookup: CDR1 LGHDT, CDR2 YNNKEL (reference sequence). This CDR3 is built from 16 residues. What was sequenced was blood. The chain links TRBV3-1 to TRBJ2-7; 7 positions match TRBD2. The receptor comes from a woman aged 55-70 years with Graves' hyperthyroidism. The CDR3 DNA is TGTGCCAACAGCCAAGGTTCGCCTAGCGGACCCTACGAGCAGTACTTC. Protein: CANSQGSPSGPYEQYF.